The 26 T cell receptor beta chains below all came from one sample that was sequenced in a study of Graves' ophthalmopathy and Graves' hyperthyroidism. The authors amplified TCR beta CDR3 regions from RNA transcripts. HTBI primers served in a first-round RT-PCR, which a second-round multiplex PCR followed. TCRdb passed the multiplex PCR reads through MiXCR, listing each CDR3 protein once. Of 900,000 to 1,200,000 distinct CDR3 sequences listed, 36% were seen once; the top ten hold 8.5% to 14%. The sequencing sample was made of peripheral blood or thyroid tissue (not recorded which). These receptors were collected from an adult man with Graves' hyperthyroidism.

The chain has TRBV5-1 and TRBJ2-2; 11 nucleotides line up with TRBD2. The trim removed 7 bases at V and 1 base at J, leaving 0 bases unmatched. Germline assignment: CDR1 SGHRS and CDR2 YFSETQ. The CDR3 runs 14 residues. The DNA for the CDR3 is TGCGCCAGCGGGACTAGCGGGAACACCGGGGAGCTGTTTTTT. It specifies CASGTSGNTGELFF.

Comments on this clonotype: The DNA is left out, because the CDR3 cannot be placed on it with certainty; the CDR3 is given as TCRdb lists it. This chain links TRBV7-2 with TRBJ2-7; the DNA was not used to check the table's D call, TRBD1. Germline CDR1 and CDR2: SGHTA and FQGNSA. A total of 22 residues make up the CDR3, ends included. The CDR3 loop is CASSPDSGANVLTFGAGYEQYF.

The rearrangement links TRBV15 to TRBJ1-5; D might be TRBD1 (5 bases). The CDR3 spans 15 residues. With 3 bases removed from V and 7 bases from J, the gap between germline ends came to 16 bases. Germline V gene lookup returns CDR1 LNHNV and CDR2 YYDKDF (reference sequence). The CDR3 is CATSSSGTQPQPQHF. CDR3 in DNA: TGTGCCACCAGCAGTTCAGGGACCCAGCCCCAGCCCCAGCATTTT.

This clonotype was recorded at least ten times. The chain recombines TRBV9 with TRBJ2-7, with D perhaps given as TRBD1 or TRBD2 (6 bases each). V lost 0 bases to trimming and J lost 7 bases, with 17 bases between them. There are 15 residues in the CDR3. CDR1 is SGDLS and CDR2 is YYNGEE in the germline V gene. DNA for the CDR3: TGTGCCAGCAGCGTAGCCTTGGGGGCGGGAAATGAGCAGTACTTC. Translating gives CASSVALGAGNEQYF.

This clonotype was counted a few times. J is TRBJ2-7 and V is TRBV11-2, with 9 bases aligning to TRBD2. The germline gives CDR1 SGHAT, CDR2 FQNNGV. The CDR3 totals 13 residues. Trimming removed 5 bases from V and 6 bases from J; junction bases left unmatched: 5. This CDR3 is CASSPGLALEQYF. The CDR3 region has the DNA TGTGCCAGCAGCCCGGGACTAGCACTCGAGCAGTACTTC.

J is TRBJ1-5 and V is TRBV4-1; no firm D call. This CDR3 has 15 amino acids. Trimming took off 0 bases at V and 0 bases at J, with 6 bases between the two ends. Germline V CDR1 and CDR2: MGHRA, YSYEKL. The CDR3 loop is CASSQDRFSNQPQHF. CDR3 bases: TGCGCCAGCAGCCAAGACAGATTTAGCAATCAGCCCCAGCATTTT.

This clonotype was counted at least ten times. This sequence joins TRBV14 and TRBJ2-2; D possibly corresponds to TRBD2 (5 bases). Germline CDR1 reads SGHDN; CDR2 reads FVKESK. The CDR3 contains 16 residues. V was pared by 3 bases and J by 0 bases, with 11 bases between. This chain's CDR3 is CASSHPRTANTGELFF. The CDR3 nucleotides are TGTGCCAGCAGCCATCCGAGGACTGCGAACACCGGGGAGCTGTTTTTT.

The chain links TRBV7-2 to TRBJ1-2; a weak D match, TRBD1 (6 bases). The CDR3 is 17 amino acids. Germline V gene data show CDR1 as SGHTA and CDR2 as FQGNSA. Trimming stripped 2 bases from V and 2 bases from J, with 18 bases between. The CDR3 is CASSLREVIGGNYGYTF. For the CDR3, the DNA is TGTGCCAGCAGCTTACGGGAGGTCATAGGGGGGAACTATGGCTACACCTTC.

This clonotype was counted many times. This sequence joins TRBV9 and TRBJ1-6; D may be TRBD1 (5 bases). With 2 bases removed from V and 7 bases from J, the gap between germline ends came to 13 bases. Germline CDR1 reads SGDLS; CDR2 reads YYNGEE. This CDR3 is built from 15 residues. The CDR3 spells CASSVEPGPNSPLHF. CDR3 nucleotide sequence: TGTGCCAGCAGCGTCGAACCGGGACCAAATTCACCCCTCCACTTT.

This clonotype was detected many times. The chain is built from TRBV10-3 and TRBJ1-1, with TRBD1 as a possible D gene (6 bases). Germline-derived CDR1 and CDR2 are ENHRY and SYGVKD. The CDR3 spans 13 residues. V was clipped by 10 bases and J by 3 bases, with 15 bases between them. The chain's CDR3 is CASRLNRDTEAFF. The CDR3, as DNA: TGTGCCAGCAGACTAAACAGGGACACTGAAGCTTTCTTT.

In this sample, this clonotype turned up a few times. The chain carries TRBV7-2 and TRBJ1-2; unclear D gene. Trimming took 5 bases from V and 0 from J, leaving 10 bases between them. The CDR3 has 14 residues. Germline CDR1 SGHTA, CDR2 FQGNSA. The chain's CDR3 is CASSPDGANYGYTF. The CDR3, as DNA: TGTGCCAGCAGCCCGGACGGAGCTAACTATGGCTACACCTTC.

The J gene is TRBJ1-2, the V gene TRBV7-6; maybe TRBD1 (5 bases). Germline lookup yields CDR1 SGHVS and CDR2 FNYEAQ. CDR3 size: 15 residues. The V gene lost 6 bases and the J gene lost 2 bases, with 16 bases spanning the gap. Here the CDR3 reads CASSSLVGGNYGYTF. CDR3 DNA sequence: TGTGCCAGCAGTTCCCTTGTCGGGGGGAACTATGGCTACACCTTC.

The V gene is TRBV29-1, the J gene TRBJ2-2; D is possibly TRBD1 (5 bases). Germline V lookup: CDR1 SQVTM, CDR2 ANQGSEA. Trimming shortened V by 4 bases and J by 0 bases, and 9 bases separated the two germline ends. The CDR3 contains 14 residues. CDR3 sequence: CSVGTPANTGELFF. CDR3 sequence (DNA): TGCAGCGTTGGGACACCCGCGAACACCGGGGAGCTGTTTTTT.

This clonotype was counted ten times or more. This rearrangement joins TRBV7-2 to TRBJ2-7; possible D gene TRBD2, 5 bases. This CDR3 has 15 residues. Germline V CDR1 and CDR2: SGHTA, FQGNSA. The V end lost 6 bases, the J end lost 0 bases, and 15 bases lay between the germline ends. The CDR3 spells CASSPWTGISYEQYF. The DNA for the CDR3 is TGTGCCAGCAGTCCCTGGACGGGGATCTCCTACGAGCAGTACTTC.

This clonotype turned up a few times. The gene calls are TRBV7-8 and TRBJ1-3; no definite D call. This CDR3 contains 16 residues. Trimming removed 5 bases from V and 5 bases from J, with 19 bases in between. Germline lookup yields CDR1 SGHVS and CDR2 FQNEAQ. The CDR3 DNA reads TGTGCCAGCAGCCGGGGTCGTGGTCAATGGCGAAACACCATATATTTT. Translation: CASSRGRGQWRNTIYF. The variable domain in full, completed from reference TRBV7-8 and TRBJ1-3, reads GAGVSQSPRYKVAKRGQDVALRCDPISGHVSLFWYQQALGQGPEFLTYFQNEAQLDKSGLPSDRFFAERPEGSVSTLKIQRTQQEDSAVYLCASSRGRGQWRNTIYFGEGSWLTVV.

Many counts were recorded for this clonotype. V and J are TRBV14 and TRBJ1-1, with TRBD1 matching over 7 bases. This CDR3 has 15 amino acids. J lost 5 bases, V lost 4 bases, and 10 bases had no gene match. Germline CDR1 and CDR2: SGHDN and FVKESK. CDR3 in amino acids: CASSRRTGAETEAFF. CDR3 nucleotides: TGTGCCAGCAGCCGAAGAACAGGGGCAGAAACTGAAGCTTTCTTT.

This chain connects TRBV5-1 to TRBJ1-2; 7 bases align to TRBD1. The J segment lost 8 bases and the V segment lost 0 bases, leaving 7 bases of the junction unmatched. Per germline, CDR1 SGHRS and CDR2 YFSETQ. The CDR3 covers 14 residues. The CDR3 sequence is CASSLEAGGYGYTF. As DNA, the CDR3 is TGCGCCAGCAGCTTGGAAGCAGGGGGTTACGGCTACACCTTC.

The sample holds many counts of this clonotype. This chain uses TRBV6-6 with TRBJ2-7, with D maybe TRBD1 (5 bases). Germline V CDR1 and CDR2: MNHNY, SVGAGI (reference sequence). Trimming cost V 4 bases and J 5 bases, with 12 bases left between them. The CDR3 has 13 residues. The CDR3 loop is CASSSAPQDEQYF. CDR3 sequence (DNA): TGTGCCAGCAGTTCGGCCCCACAGGACGAGCAGTACTTC.

This chain joins TRBV9 and TRBJ2-5; TRBD1 agrees at 7 bases. Germline CDR1 and CDR2: SGDLS and YYNGEE. This CDR3 region has 14 residues. Trimming cost V 0 bases and J 5 bases; bases outside gene matches: 4. The CDR3 DNA sequence: TGTGCCAGCAGCGTAGAGGGGGCTTGGGAGACCCAGTACTTC. Its translation is CASSVEGAWETQYF.

This clonotype showed up many times. The chain employs TRBV7-9 and TRBJ1-6, with D hard to call. CDR3 length: 15 residues. CDR1 and CDR2 (germline): SEHNR, FQNEAQ (reference sequence). Trimming took 5 bases from V and 1 from J, leaving 9 bases between them. The CDR3 nucleotides read TGTGCCAGCAGCCCTCGTGGGTCCTATAATTCACCCCTCCACTTT. It is translated as CASSPRGSYNSPLHF.

Points on this clonotype: This sequence may be a read error, since a much larger clone differs from it by one base. The V call is TRBV5-4, the J call TRBJ2-5; 8 bases line up with TRBD2. The CDR3 spans 16 residues. The germline V gene encodes CDR1 SGHNT and CDR2 YYREEE (reference sequence). V shed 3 bases, J shed 5 bases, and the junction held 12 bases outside the gene matches. CDR3 in DNA: TGTGCCAGCAGCTCCCCGGGACTAGTGGGGTTGGAGACCCAGTACTTC. Its translation is CASSSPGLVGLETQYF.

This clonotype came up a few times. This chain links TRBV6-5 with TRBJ1-5; D is perhaps TRBD1 (6 bases). CDR3 size: 15 residues. Germline loops: CDR1 MNHEY, CDR2 SVGAGI. V gave up 5 bases and J gave up 6 bases, with 17 bases separating them. The CDR3, as DNA: TGTGCCAGCAGTCCCCCCCGCAGGGGAGGTCAGCCCCAGCATTTT. Protein sequence: CASSPPRRGGQPQHF.

The chain joins TRBV11-2 to TRBJ1-4; 7 bases match TRBD1. V trimming: 4 bases; J trimming: 5 bases; junction bases outside the gene matches: 4. This CDR3 spans 14 amino acids. The germline V gene has CDR1 SGHAT and CDR2 FQNNGV. The CDR3 loop is CASSWDSRNEKLFF. DNA of the CDR3: TGTGCCAGCAGCTGGGACAGCCGGAATGAAAAACTGTTTTTT.

This chain uses TRBV11-2 with TRBJ2-5, with D tentatively TRBD2 (5 bases). V lost 5 bases and J 4 bases, leaving 11 bases between the germline ends. Germline CDR1 SGHAT, CDR2 FQNNGV. This CDR3 comprises 13 residues. CDR3 protein: CASSPSGPETQYF. The CDR3 nucleotides read TGTGCCAGCAGCCCGAGCGGCCCAGAGACCCAGTACTTC.

Comments on this clonotype: A much larger clone lies one base from this, so it may be a read error. V and J are TRBV7-9 and TRBJ2-7; the match to TRBD2 covers 12 bases. The CDR3 is 16 residues long. The junction had 12 bases not matched to a gene; V was cut back by 10 bases and J by 2 bases. From germline, CDR1 is SEHNR and CDR2 FQNEAQ (reference sequence). Here the CDR3 DNA reads TGTGCCACTACGCTGCTTAGACTAGCGGGGGCCTACGAGCAGTACTTC. This sequence encodes CATTLLRLAGAYEQYF.

CDR3: CASSIEAGMGSTEAFF. Written as DNA, the CDR3 is TGTGCCAGTAGTATTGAAGCGGGCATGGGGAGCACTGAAGCTTTCTTT. The rearrangement links TRBV19 to TRBJ1-1; no definite D call. CDR1 is LNHDA and CDR2 is SQIVND in the germline V gene (reference sequence). Between the trimmed V and J ends, which lost 3 bases and 4 bases, there was a span of 18 bases. This CDR3 is built from 16 residues.